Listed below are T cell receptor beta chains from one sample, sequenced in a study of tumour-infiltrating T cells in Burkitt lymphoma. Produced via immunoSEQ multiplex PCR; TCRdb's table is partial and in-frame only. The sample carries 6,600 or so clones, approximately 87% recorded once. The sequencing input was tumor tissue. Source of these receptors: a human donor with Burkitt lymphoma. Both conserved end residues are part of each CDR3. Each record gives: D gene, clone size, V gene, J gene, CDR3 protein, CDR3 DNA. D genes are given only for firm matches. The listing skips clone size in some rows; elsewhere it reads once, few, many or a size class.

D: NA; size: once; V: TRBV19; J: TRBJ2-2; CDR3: CASMGETVYTGELFF; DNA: TGTGCCAGTATGGGAGAGACAGTATACACCGGGGAGCTGTTTTTT
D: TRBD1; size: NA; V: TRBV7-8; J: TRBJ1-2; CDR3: CASSLVDRDYGYTF; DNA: TGTGCCAGCAGCTTGGTAGACAGGGACTATGGCTACACCTTC
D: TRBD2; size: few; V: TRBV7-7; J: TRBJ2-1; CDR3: CASSSREATLYNEQFF; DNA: TGTGCTAGCAGCTCCCGGGAGGCCACCCTCTACAATGAGCAGTTCTTC
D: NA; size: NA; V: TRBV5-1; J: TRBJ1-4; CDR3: CASSLQTDEKLFF; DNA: TGCGCCAGCAGCTTGCAGACCGATGAAAAACTGTTTTTT
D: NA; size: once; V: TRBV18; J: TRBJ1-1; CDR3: CASYQTAGANTEAFF; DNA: TGTGCCAGCTATCAGACGGCAGGGGCGAACACTGAAGCTTTCTTT
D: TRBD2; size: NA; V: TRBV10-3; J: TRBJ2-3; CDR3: CAISEWGLETDTQYF; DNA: TGTGCCATCAGTGAGTGGGGACTAGAGACAGATACGCAGTATTTT
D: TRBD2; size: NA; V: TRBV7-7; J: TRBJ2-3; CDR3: CASSLRAPAGRTDTQYF; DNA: TGTGCTAGCAGTCTCAGAGCACCAGCGGGACGCACAGATACGCAGTATTTT
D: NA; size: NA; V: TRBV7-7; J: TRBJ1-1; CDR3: CASSLSGNTEAFF; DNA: TGTGCTAGCAGCTTAAGTGGTAACACTGAAGCTTTCTTT
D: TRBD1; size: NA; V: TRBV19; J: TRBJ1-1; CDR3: CASSIGPYDRVRVTEAFF; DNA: TGTGCCAGTAGTATAGGCCCCTACGACAGGGTCCGTGTCACTGAAGCTTTCTTT
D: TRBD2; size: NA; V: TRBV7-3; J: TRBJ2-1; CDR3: CASSFLLAGGYNEQFF; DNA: TGTGCCAGCAGCTTCTTACTAGCGGGGGGATACAATGAGCAGTTCTTC
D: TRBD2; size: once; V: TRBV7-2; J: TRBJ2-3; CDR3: CASSLWRGNTDTQYF; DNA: TGTGCCAGCAGCTTATGGCGGGGGAACACAGATACGCAGTATTTT
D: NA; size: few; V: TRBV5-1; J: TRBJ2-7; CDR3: CASSLVIDAYVEQYF; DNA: TGCGCCAGCAGCTTGGTTATCGATGCCTACGTGGAGCAGTACTTC
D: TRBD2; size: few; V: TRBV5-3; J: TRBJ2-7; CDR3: CARSLDWTRPYEEQYF; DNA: TGTGCCAGAAGCTTGGACTGGACTAGACCTTATGAGGAGCAGTACTTC
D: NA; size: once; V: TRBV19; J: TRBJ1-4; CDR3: CASKRITPTRANEKLFF; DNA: TGTGCCAGTAAACGGATTACCCCCACCAGAGCGAATGAAAAACTGTTTTTT
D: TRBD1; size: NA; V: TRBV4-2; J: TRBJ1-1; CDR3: CASSWGQGSTEAFF; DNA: TGTGCCAGCAGCTGGGGACAGGGGAGCACTGAAGCTTTCTTT
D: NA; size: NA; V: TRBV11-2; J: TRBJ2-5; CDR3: CASSLGVGYQETQYF; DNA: TGTGCCAGCAGCTTAGGCGTGGGATACCAAGAGACCCAGTACTTC
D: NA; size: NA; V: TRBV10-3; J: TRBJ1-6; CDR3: CATRDTNYNSPLHF; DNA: TGTGCCACCCGGGACACTAACTATAATTCACCCCTCCACTTT
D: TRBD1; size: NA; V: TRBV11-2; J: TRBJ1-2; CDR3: CASSLAQGAGGYTF; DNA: TGTGCCAGCAGCTTAGCGCAGGGGGCTGGTGGCTACACCTTC
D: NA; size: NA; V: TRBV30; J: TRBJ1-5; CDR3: CAWSVGTVNQPQHF; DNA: TGTGCCTGGAGTGTCGGGACGGTCAATCAGCCCCAGCATTTT
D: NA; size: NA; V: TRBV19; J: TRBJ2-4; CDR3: CASSIPGGGVRAKNIQYF; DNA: TGTGCCAGTAGTATCCCTGGGGGCGGGGTTAGAGCCAAAAACATTCAGTACTTC
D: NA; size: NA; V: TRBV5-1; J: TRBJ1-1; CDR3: CASSRSMNTEAFF; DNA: TGCGCCAGCAGCCGATCCATGAACACTGAAGCTTTCTTT
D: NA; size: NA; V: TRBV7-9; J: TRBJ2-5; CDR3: CASSQSPTFSEETQYF; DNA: TGTGCCAGCAGCCAATCTCCTACATTTTCGGAAGAGACCCAGTACTTC
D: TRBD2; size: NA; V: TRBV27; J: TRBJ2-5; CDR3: CASSLLAGGEETQYF; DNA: TGTGCCAGCAGTTTATTAGCGGGAGGGGAAGAGACCCAGTACTTC
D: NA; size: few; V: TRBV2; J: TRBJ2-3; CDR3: CASREDNTDTQYF; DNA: TGTGCCAGCAGAGAAGACAACACAGATACGCAGTATTTT
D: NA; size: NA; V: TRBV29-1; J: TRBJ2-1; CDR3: CSVPWTDYNEQFF; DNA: TGCAGCGTCCCATGGACTGACTACAATGAGCAGTTCTTC
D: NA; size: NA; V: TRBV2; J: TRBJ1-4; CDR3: CASIWDPGAEKLFF; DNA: TGTGCCAGCATTTGGGACCCAGGGGCTGAAAAACTGTTTTTT
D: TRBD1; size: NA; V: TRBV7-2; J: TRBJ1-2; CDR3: CASETGDYGYTF; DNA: TGTGCCAGCGAGACAGGGGACTATGGCTACACCTTC
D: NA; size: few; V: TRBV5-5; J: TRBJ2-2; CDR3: CASSLAPGGNTGELFF; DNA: TGTGCCAGCAGCTTGGCTCCCGGGGGAAACACCGGGGAGCTGTTTTTT
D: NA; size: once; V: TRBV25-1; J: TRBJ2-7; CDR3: CASSGLYEQYF; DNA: TGTGCCAGCAGCGGCCTATACGAGCAGTACTTC
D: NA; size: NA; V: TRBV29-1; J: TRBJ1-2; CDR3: CSVITGGYTF; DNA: TGCAGCGTGATTACAGGGGGCTACACCTTC
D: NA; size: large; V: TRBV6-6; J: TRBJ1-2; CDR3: CASSPTAGTGMGGYTF; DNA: TGTGCCAGCAGCCCCACCGCCGGGACCGGCATGGGTGGCTACACCTTC
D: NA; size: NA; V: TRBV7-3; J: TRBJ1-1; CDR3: CASSARDQDTEAFF; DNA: TGTGCCAGCAGCGCCCGGGACCAGGACACTGAAGCTTTCTTT
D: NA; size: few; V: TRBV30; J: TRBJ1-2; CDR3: CAWSVDRIGGYTF; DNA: TGTGCCTGGAGTGTTGACAGGATCGGTGGCTACACCTTC
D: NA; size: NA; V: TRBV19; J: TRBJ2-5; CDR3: CASSMRGGEETQYF; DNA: TGTGCCAGTAGTATGCGGGGAGGTGAAGAGACCCAGTACTTC
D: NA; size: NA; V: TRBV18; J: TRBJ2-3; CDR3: CASSPTSGSTDTQYF; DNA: TGTGCCAGCTCCCCTACAAGCGGTAGCACAGATACGCAGTATTTT
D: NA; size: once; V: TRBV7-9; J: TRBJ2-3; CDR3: CASTFTSTDTQYF; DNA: TGTGCCAGCACCTTCACTAGCACGGATACGCAGTATTTT
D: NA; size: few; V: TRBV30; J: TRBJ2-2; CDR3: CAWNTGWDTGELFF; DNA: TGTGCCTGGAACACAGGGTGGGACACCGGGGAGCTGTTTTTT
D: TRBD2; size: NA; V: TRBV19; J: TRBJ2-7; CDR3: CASSMVPGGSYEQYF; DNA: TGTGCCAGTAGTATGGTCCCGGGAGGGTCCTACGAGCAGTACTTC
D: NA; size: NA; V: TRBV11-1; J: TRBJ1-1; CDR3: CASSLDRGEAFF; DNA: TGTGCCAGCAGCTTAGATCGCGGTGAAGCTTTCTTT
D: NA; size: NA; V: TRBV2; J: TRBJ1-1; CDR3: CASRGDTWRAFF; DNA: TGTGCCAGCAGGGGGGACACTTGGCGAGCTTTCTTT
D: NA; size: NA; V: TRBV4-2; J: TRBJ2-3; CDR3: CASSQAGASTDTQYF; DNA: TGTGCCAGCAGCCAAGCGGGAGCTAGCACAGATACGCAGTATTTT
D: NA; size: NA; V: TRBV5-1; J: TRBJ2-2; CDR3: CASRSGSTNTGELFF; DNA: TGCGCCAGCAGGAGTGGGTCGACGAACACCGGGGAGCTGTTTTTT
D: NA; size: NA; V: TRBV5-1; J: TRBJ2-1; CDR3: CASSLGQEYNEQFF; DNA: TGCGCCAGCAGCTTGGGACAGGAGTACAATGAGCAGTTCTTC
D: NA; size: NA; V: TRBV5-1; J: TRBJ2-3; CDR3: CASSLGQVPTDTQYF; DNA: TGCGCCAGCAGCTTGGGACAGGTTCCCACAGATACGCAGTATTTT